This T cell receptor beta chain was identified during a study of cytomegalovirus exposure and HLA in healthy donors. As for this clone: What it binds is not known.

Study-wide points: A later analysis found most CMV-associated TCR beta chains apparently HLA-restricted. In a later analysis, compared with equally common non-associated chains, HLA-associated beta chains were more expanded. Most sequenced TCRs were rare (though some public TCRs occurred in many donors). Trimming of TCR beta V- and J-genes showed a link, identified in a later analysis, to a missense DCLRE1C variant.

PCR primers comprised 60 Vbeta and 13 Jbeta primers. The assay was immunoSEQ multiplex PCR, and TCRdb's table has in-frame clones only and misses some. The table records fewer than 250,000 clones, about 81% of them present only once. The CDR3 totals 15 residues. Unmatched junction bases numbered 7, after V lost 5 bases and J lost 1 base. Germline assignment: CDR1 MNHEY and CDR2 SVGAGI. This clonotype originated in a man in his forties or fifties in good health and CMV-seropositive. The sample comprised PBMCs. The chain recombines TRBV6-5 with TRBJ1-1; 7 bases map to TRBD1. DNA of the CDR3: TGTGCCAGCAGTCGCCAGGGGGTTGGGAACACTGAAGCTTTCTTT. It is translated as CASSRQGVGNTEAFF.